The rows below give T cell receptor beta chains drawn from one sample of a study of breast tumors, draining lymph nodes, adjacent tissues. TCRdb re-called the multiplex PCR reads with MiXCR, one entry per CDR3 protein. The table lists about 89,000 distinct CDR3 sequences, around 30% of them singletons. Sample: axillary lymph node tissue. These receptors were collected from a female donor with breast cancer. Some clones in this sample may be carry-over from other donors' samples. CDR3s include the opening cysteine and the closing phenylalanine or tryptophan. A D gene is named only where the DNA matches it firmly. Clone size is not always given. Where it is, it says once, few, many or a class for expanded clones.

V gene,D gene,J gene,CDR3 length,clone size,CDR3 DNA,CDR3 protein
TRBV25-1,TRBD1,TRBJ1-2,15,once,TGTGCTAGGTTAGGGACAGGAATTGGCGGGGGTGGCTACACCTTC,CARLGTGIGGGGYTF
TRBV20-1,NA,TRBJ2-1,10,NA,TGCGGTGCTAGGACCGGCGGGGAGTTCTTC,CGARTGGEFF
TRBV11-2,NA,TRBJ2-1,14,many,TGTGCCAGCAGCTCGGACAGACTCTTCAATGAGCAGTTCTTC,CASSSDRLFNEQFF
TRBV5-5,NA,TRBJ1-1,14,few,TGTGCCAGCAGCCCAGGGGCCCTAAATGCTGAAGCTTTCTTT,CASSPGALNAEAFF
TRBV19,NA,TRBJ2-3,10,many,TGTGCCACTATGGCAGGGGAGAAGTATTTT,CATMAGEKYF
TRBV7-9,NA,TRBJ2-4,12,many,TGTGCCAGCAGCCCGACGACCTCCATTCAGTACTTC,CASSPTTSIQYF
TRBV5-6,TRBD1,TRBJ1-1,15,NA,TGTGCCTGGAGTGTACAGGGGCTTTTGAACACTGAAGCTTTCTTT,CAWSVQGLLNTEAFF
TRBV9,NA,TRBJ2-7,13,many,TGTGCCAGCAGCCCGAACCAGGATCACGAGCAGTACTTC,CASSPNQDHEQYF
TRBV12-3/TRBV12-4,TRBD1,TRBJ1-2,16,NA,TGTGCCAGCAGTCCCGGGGGGCAGGGGGGAAACTATGGCTACACCTTC,CASSPGGQGGNYGYTF
TRBV20-1,TRBD2,TRBJ2-2,19,many,TGCAGTGCTAGAGACGTCCCGGGACTAGCGGGAGGTGAGACCGGGGAGCTGTTTTTT,CSARDVPGLAGGETGELFF
TRBV7-9,NA,TRBJ2-1,18,many,TGTGCCAGCAGTCCGGGAAAAGGGGACCTAAGCTCCTACAATGAGCAGTTCTTC,CASSPGKGDLSSYNEQFF
TRBV6-1,TRBD1,TRBJ2-7,17,many,TGTGCCAGCAGTGAAGCGCAATTGGTTGTCAGGGGGCGCGAGCAGTACTTC,CASSEAQLVVRGREQYF
TRBV28,NA,TRBJ1-2,16,few,TGTGCCAGCCAATGGGGGGGCGCATCATTTGACTATGGCTACACCTTC,CASQWGGASFDYGYTF
TRBV7-9,NA,TRBJ2-6,17,many,TGTGCCAGCAGCCGGGGGTCTGGAGCGACCGGGGCCAACGTCCTGACTTTC,CASSRGSGATGANVLTF
TRBV7-9,NA,TRBJ2-7,12,many,TGTGCCAGCAGCTTAAATCAGGGATTAGGGTACTTC,CASSLNQGLGYF
TRBV9,TRBD2,TRBJ2-1,15,many,TGTGCCAGCAGCGGTAGCGGGGTGACCTACAATGAGCAGTTCTTC,CASSGSGVTYNEQFF
TRBV5-4,NA,TRBJ1-1,16,NA,TGTGCCAGCAGCTGGTGGTTAGGGACCCCGGCCCCTGAAGCTTTCTTT,CASSWWLGTPAPEAFF
TRBV29-1,NA,TRBJ2-5,11,many,TGCAGCGGCGGACAGCAAGAGACCCAGTACTTC,CSGGQQETQYF
TRBV5-4,NA,TRBJ2-2,13,many,TGTGCCAGCAGTCCGGACTACACCGGGGAGCTGTTTTTT,CASSPDYTGELFF
TRBV7-9,NA,TRBJ2-6,16,NA,TGTGCCAGCAGCTTAGTCGCAGGGAGTGGGGCCAACGTCCTGACTTTC,CASSLVAGSGANVLTF
TRBV4-3,NA,TRBJ1-2,15,many,TGCGCCAGCAGCCAAGGTGGGGGGCGTAACTATGGCTACACCTTC,CASSQGGGRNYGYTF
TRBV29-1,TRBD2,TRBJ2-7,16,many,TGCAGCGTCGCGGGACTAGCGGGAGGGCAGTCGGGGGAGCAGTACTTC,CSVAGLAGGQSGEQYF
TRBV2,NA,TRBJ1-2,13,NA,TGTGCCAGCAACTGGGTGGCATCGAATGGCTACACCTTC,CASNWVASNGYTF
TRBV19,NA,TRBJ1-2,13,many,TGTGCCACTATGGGGCAGGGAAGGTATGGCTACACCTTC,CATMGQGRYGYTF
TRBV20-1,TRBD2,TRBJ2-7,17,many,TGCAGTGCCCTGGCCACCGGGACTAGCGGGGCGCAATACGAGCAGTACTTC,CSALATGTSGAQYEQYF
TRBV4-2,TRBD1,TRBJ2-7,14,NA,TGTGCCAGCAGCCCTACCGGGACAGGGGTTGAGCAGTACTTC,CASSPTGTGVEQYF
TRBV9,NA,TRBJ1-5,15,many,TGTGCCAGCAGCGTTACCCCCTATAGCAATCAGCCCCAGCATTTT,CASSVTPYSNQPQHF
TRBV12-3/TRBV12-4,NA,TRBJ2-2,13,many,TGTGCCAGCAGGGACGGATTCACCGGGGAGCTGTTTTTT,CASRDGFTGELFF
TRBV11-3,TRBD2,TRBJ2-1,14,NA,TGTGCCAGCAGCCCACGGACTAGCGGGCTTGAGCAGTTCTTC,CASSPRTSGLEQFF
TRBV28,TRBD1,TRBJ1-5,15,few,TGTGCCACCGCGACGCCCAACGAGGGGGCCATGCCCCAGCATTTT,CATATPNEGAMPQHF
TRBV5-5,NA,TRBJ2-7,14,many,TGTGCCAGCAGCTTGGCCATGGGTGCCTACGAGCAGTACTTC,CASSLAMGAYEQYF
TRBV7-9,TRBD2,TRBJ2-1,15,many,TGTGCCAGCAGCCCCAGGACTAGCGGGGTTAATGAGCAGTTCTTC,CASSPRTSGVNEQFF
TRBV12-3/TRBV12-4,TRBD2,TRBJ2-7,15,NA,TGTGCCAGCAGTACCGCCAGACGGGGGGAGAGGGAGCAGTACTTC,CASSTARRGEREQYF
TRBV5-4,TRBD2,TRBJ2-5,14,few,TGTGCCAGCAGCGATAAACGGGGGGGAGAGACCCAGTACTTC,CASSDKRGGETQYF
TRBV2,NA,TRBJ2-7,13,NA,TGTACCGGCAAAGGACAGAGCGCCTACGAGCAGTACTTC,CTGKGQSAYEQYF
TRBV18,NA,TRBJ2-4,16,NA,TGTGCCAGCCCCCCAGGGTGGTTCGTAGCCAAAAACATTCAGTACTTC,CASPPGWFVAKNIQYF
TRBV5-6,NA,TRBJ1-1,14,few,TGTGCCAGCAGCGTTAGGTACAAGAACACTGAAGCTTTCTTT,CASSVRYKNTEAFF
TRBV5-8,TRBD2,TRBJ2-3,17,many,TGTGCCAGCAGCTTCCCTACTAGCGGTGCTAGCACAGATACGCAGTATTTT,CASSFPTSGASTDTQYF
TRBV11-3,NA,TRBJ2-1,13,once,TGTGCCAGCAGCTTGAGTGAGGGGCCAGAGCAGTTCTTC,CASSLSEGPEQFF
TRBV4-1,NA,TRBJ1-1,15,NA,TGCGCCAGCAGCCAAGTAGGCGTCTTGAGCACTGAAGCTTTCTTT,CASSQVGVLSTEAFF
TRBV7-2,TRBD2,TRBJ2-2,17,NA,TGTGCCAGCAGCCACGGACTAGCGGGAGCGAACACCGGGGAGCTGTTTTTT,CASSHGLAGANTGELFF
TRBV19,TRBD2,TRBJ2-7,14,NA,TGTGCCAGTAGCCCCCGGGGACTATCTAGCGAGCAGTACTTC,CASSPRGLSSEQYF
TRBV11-3,TRBD2,TRBJ2-3,16,NA,TGTGCCAGCAGCTTACTCCGCGGGAGGGCCACAGATACGCAGTATTTT,CASSLLRGRATDTQYF
TRBV20-1,TRBD2,TRBJ2-1,16,many,TGCAGTGCTAGAGGATTCCAGACTAGCGGGAGCTATGAGCAGTTCTTC,CSARGFQTSGSYEQFF
TRBV29-1,TRBD1,TRBJ2-7,13,few,TGCAGCGTTGGAGGGACAGGGGGGAACGAGCAGTACTTC,CSVGGTGGNEQYF
TRBV20-1,NA,TRBJ2-1,17,NA,TGCAGTGCTAGAGAGGATTTGACGGACTTACTGAAGAATGAGCAGTTCTTC,CSAREDLTDLLKNEQFF
TRBV12-3/TRBV12-4,TRBD2,TRBJ2-1,18,NA,TGTGCCAGCAGTCCCCAGGGACTAGCGGGAGTAGGTAGGAATGAGCAGTTCTTC,CASSPQGLAGVGRNEQFF
TRBV6-1,TRBD1,TRBJ2-3,14,many,TGTGCCAGCAGTAAAGACAGGGCTGGAGATACGCAGTATTTT,CASSKDRAGDTQYF
TRBV6-1,NA,TRBJ1-4,13,many,TGTGCCGGGTCACGGGGCTGGGATGAAAAACTGTTTTTT,CAGSRGWDEKLFF
TRBV5-4,NA,TRBJ2-7,14,NA,TGTGCCAGCAGCTTGGGTGGAGCGGCCTACGAGCAGTACTTC,CASSLGGAAYEQYF
TRBV29-1,NA,TRBJ1-1,15,many,TGCAGCGTTGGTCTATATTCACAGGCGACCGCTGAAGCTTTCTTT,CSVGLYSQATAEAFF
TRBV5-6,NA,TRBJ2-5,14,many,TGTGCCAGCAGCTGGGGGGTTCATAAAGAGACCCAGTACTTC,CASSWGVHKETQYF
TRBV5-6,NA,TRBJ2-3,14,NA,TGTGCCGGCAGCTCACTACAGGCAGGCGATACGCAGTATTTT,CAGSSLQAGDTQYF
TRBV7-7,TRBD1,TRBJ2-3,15,many,TGTGCCAGCAGCTCCGGGACAGGGTCGGTAGATACGCAGTATTTT,CASSSGTGSVDTQYF
TRBV4-1,NA,TRBJ1-2,13,few,NA,CAGSQDAGYGCTF